In this sample, the clone carrying this TCR beta chain turned up a few times. What it binds is not known. Combining a sample-barcoded 5' primer with a J-beta primer mix, a second PCR ran for 7 to 11 cycles. Using its own MiXCR run on the 5' RACE reads, TCRdb lists one record per CDR3 protein. The profile shows 650,000 or so distinct CDR3 sequences, more than 45% of them singletons. The data were taken from a study of blood T cells in healthy people across ages. Every sample yielded at least 6 million isolated PBMCs. The extraction recovered at least 5 micrograms of total RNA per sample. Study observations and caveats: TCR beta diversity, measured per million T cells, fell in a roughly linear way with age.

The receptor was derived from a woman aged 80 or over in good health. Sequencing was carried out using blood.

The CDR3 coding sequence is TGCGCCAGCAGCCAAGGCTCCGTCTTAGCGAACACCGGGGAGCTGTTTTTT. It codes for CASSQGSVLANTGELFF. The chain combines TRBV4-1 with TRBJ2-2; no definite D call. There are 17 residues in the CDR3. The V and J ends lost 1 base and 0 bases respectively, with 12 bases between them. Germline V gene data show CDR1 as MGHRA and CDR2 as YSYEKL.